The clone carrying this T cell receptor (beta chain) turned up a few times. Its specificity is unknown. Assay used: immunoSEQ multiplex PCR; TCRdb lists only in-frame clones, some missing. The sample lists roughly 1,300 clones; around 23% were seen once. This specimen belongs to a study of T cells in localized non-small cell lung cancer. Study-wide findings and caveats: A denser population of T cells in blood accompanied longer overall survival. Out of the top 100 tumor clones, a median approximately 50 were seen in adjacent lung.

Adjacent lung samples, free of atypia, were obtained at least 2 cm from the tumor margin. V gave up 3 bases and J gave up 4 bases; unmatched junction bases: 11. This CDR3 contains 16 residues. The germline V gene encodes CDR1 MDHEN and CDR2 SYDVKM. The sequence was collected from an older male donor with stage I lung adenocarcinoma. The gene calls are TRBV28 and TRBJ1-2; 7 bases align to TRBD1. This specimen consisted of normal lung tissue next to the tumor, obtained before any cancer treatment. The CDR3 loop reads CASSLGRGPGGYGYTF. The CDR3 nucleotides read TGTGCCAGCAGTTTGGGTAGGGGGCCGGGCGGCTATGGCTACACCTTC.